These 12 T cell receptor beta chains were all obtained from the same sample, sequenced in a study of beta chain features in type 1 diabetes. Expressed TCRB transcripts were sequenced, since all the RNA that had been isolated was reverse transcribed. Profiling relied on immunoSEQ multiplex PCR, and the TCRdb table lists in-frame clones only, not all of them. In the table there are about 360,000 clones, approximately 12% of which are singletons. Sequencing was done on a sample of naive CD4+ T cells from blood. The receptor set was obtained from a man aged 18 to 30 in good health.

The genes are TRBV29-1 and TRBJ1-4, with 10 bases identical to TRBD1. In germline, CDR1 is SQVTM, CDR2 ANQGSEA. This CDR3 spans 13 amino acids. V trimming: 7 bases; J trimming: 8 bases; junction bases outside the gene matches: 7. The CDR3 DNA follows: TGCAGCGCTGACAGGGGGCAAGGGGAAAAACTGTTTTTT. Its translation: CSADRGQGEKLFF.

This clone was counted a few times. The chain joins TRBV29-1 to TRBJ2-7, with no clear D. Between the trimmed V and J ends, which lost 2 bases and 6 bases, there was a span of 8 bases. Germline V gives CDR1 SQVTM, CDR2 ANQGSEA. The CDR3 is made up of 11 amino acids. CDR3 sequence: CSVENYGEQYF. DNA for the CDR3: TGCAGCGTTGAAAACTATGGCGAGCAGTACTTC.

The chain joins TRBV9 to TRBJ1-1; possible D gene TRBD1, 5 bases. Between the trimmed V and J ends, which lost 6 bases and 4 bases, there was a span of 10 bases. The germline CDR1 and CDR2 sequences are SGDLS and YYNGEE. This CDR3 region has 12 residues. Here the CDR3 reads CASNVGGTEAFF. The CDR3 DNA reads TGTGCCAGCAACGTGGGGGGCACTGAAGCTTTCTTT.

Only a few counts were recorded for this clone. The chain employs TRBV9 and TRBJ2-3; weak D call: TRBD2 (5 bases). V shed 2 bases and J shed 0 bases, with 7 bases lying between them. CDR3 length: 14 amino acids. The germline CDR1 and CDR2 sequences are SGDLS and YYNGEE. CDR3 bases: TGTGCCAGCAGCGTGCGGGCGAGCACAGATACGCAGTATTTT. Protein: CASSVRASTDTQYF.

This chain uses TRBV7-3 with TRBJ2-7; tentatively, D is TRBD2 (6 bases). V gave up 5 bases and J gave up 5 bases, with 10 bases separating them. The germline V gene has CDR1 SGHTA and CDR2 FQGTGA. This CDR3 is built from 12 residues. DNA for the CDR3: TGTGCCAGCAGCCCAGGCGGGGACGAGCAGTACTTC. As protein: CASSPGGDEQYF.

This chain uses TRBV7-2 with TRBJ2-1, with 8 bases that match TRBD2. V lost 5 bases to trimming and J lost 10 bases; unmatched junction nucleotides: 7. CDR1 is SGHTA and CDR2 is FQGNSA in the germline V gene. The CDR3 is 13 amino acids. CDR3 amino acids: CASSTSGGGEQFF. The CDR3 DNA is TGTGCCAGCAGCACGTCTGGCGGGGGGGAGCAGTTCTTC.

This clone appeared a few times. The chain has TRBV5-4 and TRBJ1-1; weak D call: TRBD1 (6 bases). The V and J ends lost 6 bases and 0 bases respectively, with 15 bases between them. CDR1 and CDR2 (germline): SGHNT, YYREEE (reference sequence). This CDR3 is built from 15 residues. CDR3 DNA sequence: TGTGCCAGCAACCCCATAACAGGGATGAACACTGAAGCTTTCTTT. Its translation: CASNPITGMNTEAFF.

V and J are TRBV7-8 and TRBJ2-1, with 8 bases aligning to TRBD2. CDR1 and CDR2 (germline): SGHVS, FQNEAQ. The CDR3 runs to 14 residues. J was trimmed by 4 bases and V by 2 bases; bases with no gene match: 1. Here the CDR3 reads CASSLSGSYNEQFF. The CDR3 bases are TGTGCCAGCAGCTTAAGCGGGAGTTACAATGAGCAGTTCTTC.

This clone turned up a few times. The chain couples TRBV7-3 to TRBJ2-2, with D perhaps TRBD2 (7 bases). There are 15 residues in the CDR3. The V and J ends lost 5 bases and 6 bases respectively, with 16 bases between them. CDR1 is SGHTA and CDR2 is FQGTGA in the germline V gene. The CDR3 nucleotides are TGTGCCAGCAGCCTTCACGCGGGGGCGGCCGGGGAGCTGTTTTTT. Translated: CASSLHAGAAGELFF.

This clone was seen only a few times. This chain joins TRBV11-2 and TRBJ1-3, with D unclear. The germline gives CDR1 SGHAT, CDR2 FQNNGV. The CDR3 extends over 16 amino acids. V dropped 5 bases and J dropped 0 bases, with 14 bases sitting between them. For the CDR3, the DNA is TGTGCCAGCAGCCCCTACCCGGGGAGCTCTGGAAACACCATATATTTT. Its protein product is CASSPYPGSSGNTIYF. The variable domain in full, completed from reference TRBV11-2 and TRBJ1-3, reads EAGVAQSPRYKIIEKRQSVAFWCNPISGHATLYWYQQILGQGPKLLIQFQNNGVVDDSQLPKDRFSAERLKGVDSTLKIQPAKLEDSAVYLCASSPYPGSSGNTIYFGEGSWLTVV.

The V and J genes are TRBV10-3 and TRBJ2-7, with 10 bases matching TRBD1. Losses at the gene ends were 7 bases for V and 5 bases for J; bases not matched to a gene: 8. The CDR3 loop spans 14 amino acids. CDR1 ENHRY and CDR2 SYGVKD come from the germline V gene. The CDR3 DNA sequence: TGTGCCATCAACCCGGGACAGGGGAATCACGAGCAGTACTTC. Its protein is CAINPGQGNHEQYF.

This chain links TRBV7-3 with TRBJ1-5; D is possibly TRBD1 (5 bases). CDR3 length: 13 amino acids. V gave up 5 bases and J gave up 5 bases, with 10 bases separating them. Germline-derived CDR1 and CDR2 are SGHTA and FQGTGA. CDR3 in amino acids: CASSEDTDQPQHF. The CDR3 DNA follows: TGTGCCAGCAGCGAGGACACGGATCAGCCCCAGCATTTT.